This T cell receptor (beta chain) was sequenced during a study of T-cell memory formation after mild COVID-19 (dated by TCRdb to the early 2020s). Concerning the study at large: TCR sequence clusters from the two donors were found to be largely donor specific. Two young, previously healthy adult volunteers made up the cohort, one male and one female. In a couple of donors, T-cell clones that expanded and contracted after mild COVID-19 were tracked by sequencing TCRalpha and TCRbeta repertoires over time.

Ficoll-Paque density gradient centrifugation was the method used to isolate PBMCs. Points on this clonotype: The antigen it binds to is not known. Nothing much larger sits one base from this clone, and base qualities are not available.

Sequenced on an Illumina NovaSeq 6000. Using 5'RACE with constant-segment primers, TCRalpha and TCRbeta cDNA libraries were constructed, with sample barcodes and unique molecular identifiers added in the process. RNA was extracted from every sample with Trizol reagent. Library amplification was performed in two PCR steps, and a second sample barcode and Illumina TruSeq adapters were introduced in the second step. Sequencing of the libraries was done on an Illumina NovaSeq, producing 2 x 150 bp paired-end reads. As for how the authors treated the data: The reads were demultiplexed and collapsed into UMI-guided consensus sequences using migec v1.2.7. Using mixcr v2.1.11, UMI consensuses were aligned to TRA and TRB V and J templates and then assembled into clonotypes. A clonotype was counted as expanded or contracted only when both edgeR and NoisET called the clonotype significant, with the noise models trained on biological replicates. For edgeR calls, a false discovery rate-adjusted p below 0.01 and a log2 fold-change threshold of 1 were applied. As an exploratory analysis of dynamics, max-normalized trajectories of the 1000 most abundant clonotypes were examined with PCA combined with hierarchical clustering. Separately sequenced CD4+ and CD8+ repertoires were used to assign a CD4 or CD8 phenotype to each responding clone. The raw public data were reprocessed by TCRdb itself: fastp quality trimming at Q25, MiXCR clonotype calling, in-frame beta chains only. Each CDR3 protein gets just one entry, which takes the most common genes and DNA from the rows behind it. For this entry, the V and J calls and clone size follow TCRdb and not the study's own pipeline. The sample contains approximately 170,000 distinct CDR3 sequences, 10% to 15% of them found a single time. The top ten clonotypes cover more than 3% of the sample.

The CDR3 goes from the cysteine to the phenylalanine over 16 residues. The DNA shown is the 48-base CDR3, in frame from base 1. At the junction V is shortened by 1 base and J by 3 bases; bases outside the gene matches: 7. The germline V gene provides CDR1 LGHNA and CDR2 YNFKEQ. The investigation overall reported the following: Whether the second-wave clones peaking on day 37 were SARS-CoV-2 specific was not confirmed. Contracting CD4+ clones were located mainly in the CM and EM memory subsets, whereas CD8+ clones were found to be enriched in EMRA. The detection of some responding clones in pre-infection memory suggests that pre-existing cross-reactive memory T cells joined the SARS-CoV-2 response. The study covered only two mild cases, and larger cohorts including severe cases with pre-infection samples were considered necessary. From day 15 to 85, contracting clones showed balanced CD4/CD8 phenotypes, whereas a second wave of clones that expanded from day 15 to 37 leaned towards CD4+.

Sample: PBMCs or a T cell subset sorted from them (not recorded which). The sequence joins TRBV4-2 to TRBJ2-3, with 7 central nucleotides matching TRBD1. The clonotype comes from a young man who had mild COVID-19 (a few samples of this study predate the infection). The sample titles of this study are shuffled in the database, so cell type and time point are left out; the donor was told from shared clones. The DNA sequence follows: TGTGCCAGCAGCCAAGGGTCAGGGGGTTCGACAGATACGCAGTATTTT. Translated, it reads CASSQGSGGSTDTQYF.